Listed below are T cell receptor beta chains from one sample, sequenced in a study of human T cells and chemical hapten exposure. One entry per CDR3 protein results from TCRdb running MiXCR on the 5' RACE reads. This sample yields 110,000 or so distinct CDR3 sequences, of which approximately 20% are seen a single time; around 2.7% belongs to the top ten. The source is a human donor in good health. The CDR3 runs from the conserved cysteine through the conserved F or W. The D gene is left open where the match is weak. Not every row has a clone size; where given, it reads once, few, many or a size class.

D	V	J	size	DNA	CDR3
.	TRBV20-1	TRBJ2-1	.	TGCAGTGCTAGGGCGGCTAGCCGAGTCTACAATGAGCAGTTCTTC	CSARAASRVYNEQFF
.	TRBV20-1	TRBJ1-5	.	TGCAGTGCTAAGGGGGTCCAGCCCCAGCATTTT	CSAKGVQPQHF
.	TRBV30	TRBJ2-2	.	TGTGCCACGGGAAATCGGGCCGGGGAGCTGTTTTTT	CATGNRAGELFF
TRBD2	TRBV5-8	TRBJ2-7	once	TGTGCCAGCAGACCCACTAGCGGGAGTAACTACGAGCAGTACTTC	CASRPTSGSNYEQYF
.	TRBV25-1	TRBJ1-3	few	TGTGCCAGCGGAGGCGATAACAGCTCCTCTGGAAACACCATATATTTT	CASGGDNSSSGNTIYF
TRBD1	TRBV6-2/TRBV6-3	TRBJ1-5	few	TGTGCCAGCAGTTACACGGACAGGAATCAGCCCCAGCATTTT	CASSYTDRNQPQHF
TRBD1	TRBV5-5	TRBJ1-5	few	TGTGCCAGCAGCTTGACCGGGACAGTCAATCAGCCCCAGCATTTT	CASSLTGTVNQPQHF
.	TRBV6-5	TRBJ2-7	.	TGTGCCAGCAGTGGTAATCGGAGGGCCAACGAGCAGTACTTC	CASSGNRRANEQYF
.	TRBV30	TRBJ1-3	.	TGTGCCTGGAGTCTACCTGGGAGGGGGACCTCTGGAAACACCATATATTTT	CAWSLPGRGTSGNTIYF
.	TRBV7-9	TRBJ1-6	.	TGTGCCAGCAGCAACCGGGGAGGGGACGGGAATTCACCCCTCCACTTT	CASSNRGGDGNSPLHF
.	TRBV9	TRBJ1-3	.	TGTGCCAGCACCCCCCCCAGAGGACAAGACTCTGGAAACACCATATATTTT	CASTPPRGQDSGNTIYF
TRBD2	TRBV7-9	TRBJ2-1	few	TGTGCCAGCAGCTCCCCGGGACTAGCGGACAATGAGCAGTTCTTC	CASSSPGLADNEQFF
TRBD1	TRBV5-4	TRBJ1-4	few	TGTGCCAGCAGCTCGGACAGGGGTAGGCGTGAAAAACTGTTTTTT	CASSSDRGRREKLFF
.	TRBV10-3	TRBJ2-3	once	TGTGCCATCAACAGGGAGGTCACAGATACGCAGTATTTT	CAINREVTDTQYF
TRBD2	TRBV12-3/TRBV12-4	TRBJ2-1	.	TGTGCCAGCAGTCAACTAGCGGGCGTACCTGGCAATGAGCAGTTCTTC	CASSQLAGVPGNEQFF
TRBD1	TRBV4-1	TRBJ2-7	.	TGCGCCAGCAGCGCGCTGGGGACAGAGCTCTACGAGCAGTACTTC	CASSALGTELYEQYF
TRBD1	TRBV24-1	TRBJ2-3	few	TGTGCCACCGCCGGGACAGACAACGCAGATACGCAGTATTTT	CATAGTDNADTQYF
.	TRBV18	TRBJ1-1	.	TGTGCCAGCTCCCCCCAGCGAGGGACTGAAGCTTTCTTT	CASSPQRGTEAFF
.	TRBV9	TRBJ2-4	few	TGTGCCAGCAGCGTAGCAGATAGCGAAAAAAACATTCAGTACTTC	CASSVADSEKNIQYF
TRBD2	TRBV20-1	TRBJ2-2	few	TGCAGTGCTAGGGGACTAGCGGGAGTTACCGGGGAGCTGTTTTTT	CSARGLAGVTGELFF
.	TRBV28	TRBJ1-1	few	TGTGCCAGCAGTATCGGGGGGCTTAGCTTAAACACTGAAGCTTTCTTT	CASSIGGLSLNTEAFF
.	TRBV9	TRBJ1-2	.	TGTGCCAGCAGCGAAGCGTCGCCAATTCTCGGCTACACCTTC	CASSEASPILGYTF
TRBD1	TRBV7-8	TRBJ2-4	few	TGTGCCAGCAGCTTATGGACAGGCACGCTAGCCAAAAACATTCAGTACTTC	CASSLWTGTLAKNIQYF
TRBD2	TRBV28	TRBJ2-3	few	TGTGCCAGCACGGGGGGGCAAGATACGCAGTATTTT	CASTGGQDTQYF
TRBD2	TRBV30	TRBJ2-1	.	TGTGCCTGGGACCCGGGACTAGCGGGAAACAATGAGCAGTTCTTC	CAWDPGLAGNNEQFF
.	TRBV7-2	TRBJ2-6	many	TGTGCCAGCAGCTTACGCTCTGGGGCCAACGTCCTGACTTTC	CASSLRSGANVLTF
.	TRBV5-1	TRBJ1-1	.	TGCGCCAGCAGCTCACAGACAGTTTCGTTCATGAACACTGAAGCTTTCTTT	CASSSQTVSFMNTEAFF
.	TRBV20-1	TRBJ2-3	few	TGCAGTGCTAGTCCCCACCGTTCGGCAGATACGCAGTATTTT	CSASPHRSADTQYF
.	TRBV6-6	TRBJ1-6	few	TGTGCCAGCAGTCCGGTCGGGTTGCAAACCCTCCACTTT	CASSPVGLQTLHF
.	TRBV10-2	TRBJ1-2	.	TGCGCCAGCAGTGAGATGGGGGGCGCAGTATATGGCTACACCTTC	CASSEMGGAVYGYTF
.	TRBV10-3	TRBJ2-1	few	TGTGCCATCAGTCCGCCCAGCCCCTACAATGAGCAGTTCTTC	CAISPPSPYNEQFF
.	TRBV20-1	TRBJ1-2	few	TGCAGTGCTGTTCGGGGACGGGAGGACTACACCTTC	CSAVRGREDYTF
.	TRBV11-2	TRBJ1-6	.	TGTGCCAGCAGCTTAGTTCCAGGGCCGATTGAGTTACCCCTCCACTTT	CASSLVPGPIELPLHF
TRBD2	TRBV29-1	TRBJ2-3	many	TGCAGCGTTTTCCGGCCGTGGCTAGCGGGAGGCTCAGACACAGATACGCAGTATTTT	CSVFRPWLAGGSDTDTQYF
.	TRBV4-1	TRBJ2-5	.	TGCGCCAGCAGCCAAGCGATAGTGGAGACCCAGTACTTC	CASSQAIVETQYF
.	TRBV6-2/TRBV6-3	TRBJ2-4	.	TGTGCCAGCAGTCACAATCAAAACATTCAGTACTTC	CASSHNQNIQYF
.	TRBV6-6	TRBJ1-5	.	TGTGCCAGCAGGGACAGTTCCAATCAGCCCCAGCATTTT	CASRDSSNQPQHF
TRBD1	TRBV2	TRBJ2-5	few	TGTGCCAGCAGTGGGTTTTCCTCCCGGGCAGGGGGATCCCCGTGGCAAGAGACCCAGTACTTC	CASSGFSSRAGGSPWQETQYF
TRBD2	TRBV7-2	TRBJ2-3	few	TGTGCCAGCAGCGCCGGGACTAGCGGTTCCTCTAGCACAGATACGCAGTATTTT	CASSAGTSGSSSTDTQYF